This is a list of T cell receptor beta chains from one sample in a study of cytomegalovirus exposure and HLA in healthy donors. Profiled with immunoSEQ multiplex PCR; TCRdb holds only in-frame clones, not every one. This sample yields 150,000 or so clones, of which roughly 80% are seen a single time; roughly 1% belongs to the top ten. The sequencing sample was made of PBMCs. The receptors shown here come from a man in his thirties or forties in good health and CMV-seronegative. Both conserved end residues are part of each CDR3. D genes are given only for firm matches. Rows give clone size only sometimes, using once, few, many, or a class for an expanded clone.

CASSEGQGEDEKLFF,TGTGCCAGCAGTGAAGGCCAGGGGGAGGATGAAAAACTGTTTTTT,TRBV25-1,NA,TRBD1,TRBJ1-4
CASSPRTSGTLTGELFF,TGTGCCAGCAGCCCACGGACTAGCGGGACGTTAACCGGGGAGCTGTTTTTT,TRBV9,NA,TRBD2,TRBJ2-2
CASSLRRSGDYNEQFF,TGTGCCAGCAGCTTAAGACGTAGCGGGGATTACAATGAGCAGTTCTTC,TRBV7-9,few,TRBD2,TRBJ2-1
CASSPWPPEQYF,TGTGCCAGCAGCCCCTGGCCCCCCGAGCAGTACTTC,TRBV11-3,NA,NA,TRBJ2-7
CASSFAATGGYEQYF,TGTGCCAGCAGCTTCGCCGCTACAGGGGGCTACGAGCAGTACTTC,TRBV7-2,NA,TRBD1,TRBJ2-7
CASSLGAPENSPLHF,TGTGCCAGCAGCTTAGGGGCTCCAGAGAATTCACCCCTCCACTTT,TRBV7-6,NA,NA,TRBJ1-6
CASSSGAYNEQFF,TGTGCCAGCAGTAGCGGGGCCTACAATGAGCAGTTCTTC,TRBV28,NA,TRBD2,TRBJ2-1
CASSPQPLDSILYEQYF,TGTGCCAGCAGTCCTCAACCTCTGGACAGTATCCTCTACGAGCAGTACTTC,TRBV27,once,NA,TRBJ2-7
CASSLVGGVGDTQYF,TGTGCCAGCAGCTTGGTCGGAGGGGTAGGGGATACGCAGTATTTT,TRBV5-4,NA,NA,TRBJ2-3
CASSEVWQAAKNIQYF,TGTGCCAGCAGTGAAGTCTGGCAGGCGGCCAAAAACATTCAGTACTTC,TRBV6-1,once,NA,TRBJ2-4
CASSEDVRTYNSPLHF,TGTGCCAGCAGTGAAGACGTCAGGACTTATAATTCACCCCTCCACTTT,TRBV6-1,NA,NA,TRBJ1-6
CASSIGLAGPDTQYF,TGTGCCAGTAGTATAGGTCTAGCGGGGCCAGATACGCAGTATTTT,TRBV19,NA,TRBD2,TRBJ2-3
CASSPGWSSYNEQFF,TGTGCCAGCAGCCCGGGTTGGAGTAGCTACAATGAGCAGTTCTTC,TRBV5-4,NA,NA,TRBJ2-1
CASSEGRQGKLFF,TGTGCCAGCAGTGAAGGAAGGCAGGGAAAACTGTTTTTT,TRBV6-1,many,NA,TRBJ1-4
CASSPAGANQPQHF,TGTGCCAGCTCTCCAGCAGGGGCCAATCAGCCCCAGCATTTT,TRBV18,NA,NA,TRBJ1-5
CASSLRRLAGGSPHEQFF,TGTGCCAGCAGCCTCCGCCGACTAGCGGGAGGCTCTCCCCATGAGCAGTTCTTC,TRBV11-3,NA,TRBD2,TRBJ2-1